This entry lists 32 T cell receptor beta chains sequenced from one sample in a study of cytomegalovirus exposure and HLA in healthy donors (dated by TCRdb to about 2017). The method was the immunoSEQ multiplex PCR assay. The source is immuneACCESS, and TCRdb retained only in-frame sequences with V and J called. Part of the clones is not carried over; for the studies checked, unresolved V genes explain less than half of this, and the remainder is unexplained. For this sample the table gives about 98,000 clones, of which roughly nine tenths were detected only once. The ten largest account for roughly 3.7% of the sample. Sequences were obtained from PBMCs. The receptors derive from a woman younger than 45 in good health and CMV-seronegative.

The V and J genes are TRBV7-9 and TRBJ2-2; the match to TRBD1 covers 10 bases. The V segment lost 5 bases and the J segment 5 bases; nucleotides outside the gene matches: 5. CDR1 and CDR2 from the germline V gene are SEHNR and FQNEAQ (reference sequence). The CDR3 runs to 15 residues. The CDR3 DNA reads TGTGCCAGCAGCAAGGACAGGGGGTTTACCGGGGAGCTGTTTTTT. This encodes CASSKDRGFTGELFF. The variable domain in full, with the rest retrieved from reference TRBV7-9 and TRBJ2-2, is DTGVSQNPRHKITKRGQNVTFRCDPISEHNRLYWYRQTLGQGPEFLTYFQNEAQLEKSRLLSDRFSAERPKGSFSTLEIQRTEQGDSAMYLCASSKDRGFTGELFFGEGSRLTVL.

J is TRBJ2-5 and V is TRBV7-6; 7 bases are shared with TRBD2. The trim removed 1 base at V and 2 bases at J, leaving 7 bases unmatched. This CDR3 has 16 amino acids. The germline gives CDR1 SGHVS, CDR2 FNYEAQ. This CDR3 is CASSLGSSGVQETQYF. Here the CDR3 DNA reads TGTGCCAGCAGCTTAGGTTCCAGCGGGGTACAAGAGACCCAGTACTTC.

The genes are TRBV5-1 and TRBJ2-7; no firm D call. CDR1 SGHRS and CDR2 YFSETQ come from the germline V gene. Trimming took off 1 base at V and 5 bases at J, with 13 bases between the two ends. This CDR3 is built from 14 residues. The CDR3 protein is CASSLFGLEDEQYF. In nucleotides, the CDR3 is TGCGCCAGCAGCTTGTTCGGTCTTGAGGACGAGCAGTACTTC. Supplemented by reference TRBV5-1 and TRBJ2-7, the full variable domain reads KAGVTQTPRYLIKTRGQQVTLSCSPISGHRSVSWYQQTPGQGLQFLFEYFSETQRNKGNFPGRFSGRQFSNSRSEMNVSTLELGDSALYLCASSLFGLEDEQYFGPGTRLTVT.

The V and J genes are TRBV27 and TRBJ1-4, with TRBD1 matching over 8 bases. The V segment lost 5 bases and the J segment 0 bases; nucleotides outside the gene matches: 8. This CDR3 region has 17 residues. In germline, CDR1 is MNHEY, CDR2 SMNVEV (reference sequence). The CDR3 bases are TGTGCCAGCAGTCTGCGACAGGGGATTCCAACTAATGAAAAACTGTTTTTT. This encodes CASSLRQGIPTNEKLFF.

The chain joins TRBV6-5 to TRBJ2-1; 7 bases agree with TRBD1. Germline-derived CDR1 and CDR2 are MNHEY and SVGAGI. The CDR3 covers 13 residues. The V gene end was trimmed by 6 bases and the J gene end by 8 bases; junction bases not matched to a gene: 7. CDR3 loop: CASRKTGSHEQFF. In nucleotides, the CDR3 is TGTGCCAGCAGAAAGACAGGGTCCCATGAGCAGTTCTTC.

V gene TRBV19 combines with J gene TRBJ2-7; tentative D call: TRBD1 (6 bases). The CDR3 is made up of 15 amino acids. V was pared by 10 bases and J by 4 bases, with 23 bases between. Germline V gene lookup returns CDR1 LNHDA and CDR2 SQIVND (reference sequence). CDR3 loop: CATRQAPGGAYEQYF. In nucleotides, the CDR3 is TGTGCCACCAGACAGGCGCCCGGTGGAGCGTACGAGCAGTACTTC.

V is TRBV29-1 and J is TRBJ2-3, with 11 bases fitting TRBD2. Per the germline V gene, CDR1 is SQVTM and CDR2 is ANQGSEA. The CDR3 is 15 residues long. After removal of 6 bases from V and 2 bases from J, the junction contained 7 bases not matched to a gene. The CDR3 sequence: CSVPGTSGHTDTQYF. In DNA, the CDR3 is TGCAGCGTCCCCGGGACTAGCGGCCACACAGATACGCAGTATTTT.

This sequence joins TRBV13 and TRBJ2-1; 14 bases are shared with TRBD2. The V and J ends lost 3 bases and 1 base, in that order; junction bases with no gene match: 14. This CDR3 region has 21 residues. CDR1 and CDR2 from the germline V gene are PRHDT and FYEKMQ (reference sequence). CDR3: CASSFSRLAGGGIESYNEQFF. CDR3 bases: TGTGCCAGCAGCTTTAGTAGACTAGCGGGAGGGGGGATCGAATCCTACAATGAGCAGTTCTTC.

CDR3 in DNA: TGTGCCAGCAGTGACCGGACAGGGTACGGGGAGCTGTTTTTT. Protein: CASSDRTGYGELFF. The chain combines TRBV2 with TRBJ2-2, with 8 bases lining up with TRBD1. Germline CDR1 reads SNHLY; CDR2 reads FYNNEI. This CDR3 spans 14 amino acids. V lost 3 bases and J lost 7; bases outside the gene matches: 4.

V is TRBV7-9 and J is TRBJ2-7, with D tentatively TRBD2 (6 bases). CDR3 length: 16 residues. Germline assignment: CDR1 SEHNR and CDR2 FQNEAQ (reference sequence). V dropped 7 bases and J dropped 6 bases, with 25 bases sitting between them. In DNA, the CDR3 is TGTGCCAGCACCCAACGGGCGGGACCCTTGCCATCCGAGCAGTACTTC. Its protein is CASTQRAGPLPSEQYF.

As to this clone: This sample includes further DNA sequences coding for the same CDR3. The chain recombines TRBV28 with TRBJ2-1; no clear D gene. Trimming shortened V by 2 bases and J by 7 bases, and 3 bases separated the two germline ends. Germline CDR1 and CDR2: MDHEN and SYDVKM. This CDR3 contains 11 residues. DNA of the CDR3: TGTGCCAGCAGTTTAACAAATGAGCAGTTCTTC. It translates to CASSLTNEQFF.

The gene calls are TRBV19 and TRBJ1-2, with no clear D. Per the germline V gene, CDR1 is LNHDA and CDR2 is SQIVND (reference sequence). Deletions cut 5 bases from V and 1 base from J, with 11 bases between. The CDR3 length is 14 residues. The CDR3 coding sequence is TGTGCCAGTAGTGGGCAGGCCCGTAACTATGGCTACACCTTC. It specifies CASSGQARNYGYTF.

The chain combines TRBV10-3 with TRBJ2-1; TRBD2 aligns across 10 bases. CDR3 size: 14 residues. The ends lost 3 bases at V and 8 bases at J; junction bases unmatched: 4. CDR1 is ENHRY and CDR2 is SYGVKD in the germline V gene. The CDR3 region has the DNA TGTGCCATCAGTGACGGGCTAGCGGGAGATGAGCAGTTCTTC. Encoded protein: CAISDGLAGDEQFF.

This chain joins TRBV5-1 and TRBJ1-2; D perhaps matches TRBD1 (5 bases). Germline values: CDR1 SGHRS, CDR2 YFSETQ. CDR3 length equals 14 residues. V lost 0 bases and J 6 bases, leaving 12 bases between the germline ends. The DNA of the CDR3 is TGCGCCAGCAGCTTGGCCTTGGCGGACAATGGCTACACCTTC. It translates to CASSLALADNGYTF.

The V and J genes are TRBV6-5 and TRBJ2-7; 10 bases align to TRBD2. This CDR3 is 14 amino acids long. The J segment lost 7 bases and the V segment lost 5 bases, leaving 8 bases of the junction unmatched. Per the germline V gene, CDR1 is MNHEY and CDR2 is SVGAGI. CDR3 protein: CASSPLAGVGEQYF. The DNA of the CDR3 is TGTGCCAGCAGTCCTCTAGCGGGAGTAGGTGAGCAGTACTTC.

J is TRBJ2-7 and V is TRBV28, with a weak D call TRBD2 (6 bases). This CDR3 spans 16 amino acids. Between the trimmed V and J ends, which lost 3 bases and 2 bases, there was a span of 17 bases. From germline, CDR1 is MDHEN and CDR2 SYDVKM. In DNA form, the CDR3 reads TGTGCCAGCAGTTTGGGCCACCGGGACTCAGCCTACGAGCAGTACTTC. Encoded protein: CASSLGHRDSAYEQYF.

This sequence joins TRBV4-2 and TRBJ1-1, with D uncertain. The CDR3 is 14 residues long. Germline CDR1 LGHNA, CDR2 YNFKEQ. The V end lost 0 bases, the J end lost 5 bases, and 10 bases lay between the germline ends. CDR3 DNA sequence: TGTGCCAGCAGCCAAGATACCGGCGGGACTGAAGCTTTCTTT. This translates into CASSQDTGGTEAFF.

The chain joins TRBV5-1 to TRBJ1-1; TRBD1 might be the D (5 bases). V gave up 1 base and J gave up 6 bases, with 10 bases separating them. The CDR3 length is 13 residues. Per germline, CDR1 SGHRS and CDR2 YFSETQ. CDR3 region: CASSLSDSAEAFF. The CDR3 bases are TGCGCCAGCAGCTTGTCTGACAGCGCTGAAGCTTTCTTT.

Only a few counts were recorded for this clone. The rearrangement uses TRBV5-1 and TRBJ1-1; D uncertain. The CDR3 is 14 amino acids. The germline V gene encodes CDR1 SGHRS and CDR2 YFSETQ. Trimming shortened V by 2 bases and J by 1 base, and 9 bases separated the two germline ends. The CDR3 here is CASSFGRRNTEAFF. The CDR3 DNA follows: TGCGCCAGCAGCTTTGGGAGACGGAACACTGAAGCTTTCTTT.

Only one count was recorded for this clone. The J gene is TRBJ2-7, the V gene TRBV5-1; 11 positions agree with TRBD2. V shed 0 bases and J 3 bases; nucleotides not matched to a gene: 11. This CDR3 spans 18 amino acids. Germline assignment: CDR1 SGHRS and CDR2 YFSETQ. The CDR3 here is CASSLVGLAGGPIYEQYF. The CDR3 DNA follows: TGCGCCAGCAGCTTGGTAGGTCTAGCGGGGGGCCCAATCTACGAGCAGTACTTC.

The chain uses TRBV29-1 and TRBJ2-2; D uncertain. Trimming removed 5 bases at V and 4 bases at J, with 26 bases between. The CDR3 runs to 18 residues. CDR1 and CDR2 (germline): SQVTM, ANQGSEA. Written as DNA, the CDR3 is TGCAGCGTTTCCCCCACACTCGGCGGTCTCAATCCCACCGGGGAGCTGTTTTTT. Amino acid sequence: CSVSPTLGGLNPTGELFF.

The chain is built from TRBV5-1 and TRBJ2-3, with TRBD2 as a possible D gene (5 bases). With 4 bases removed from V and 0 bases from J, the gap between germline ends came to 12 bases. Germline V gene data show CDR1 as SGHRS and CDR2 as YFSETQ. The CDR3 totals 15 residues. The CDR3 DNA sequence: TGCGCCAGCAGCCTCGACTGGACTAGCACAGATACGCAGTATTTT. Translated, it gives CASSLDWTSTDTQYF.

Written as DNA, the CDR3 is TGTGCCAGTAGTACCCACCGACAGGGCACGAACACCGGGGAGCTGTTTTTT. The encoded protein is CASSTHRQGTNTGELFF. The V call is TRBV19, the J call TRBJ2-2; 7 nucleotides match TRBD1. Germline trimming cut 4 bases from V and 0 bases from J; bases unmatched to any gene: 8. CDR1 LNHDA and CDR2 SQIVND come from the germline V gene (reference sequence). This CDR3 region has 17 residues. The full variable domain, its missing parts supplied by reference TRBV19 and TRBJ2-2, is DGGITQSPKYLFRKEGQNVTLSCEQNLNHDAMYWYRQDPGQGLRLIYYSQIVNDFQKGDIAEGYSVSREKKESFPLTVTSAQKNPTAFYLCASSTHRQGTNTGELFFGEGSRLTVL.

This chain's CDR3 is CASSVTGGTVNTIYF. For the CDR3, the DNA is TGCGCCAGCAGCGTGACAGGGGGGACCGTAAACACCATATATTTT. The V call is TRBV4-1, the J call TRBJ1-3; 9 nucleotides line up with TRBD1. With V trimmed by 5 bases and J by 6 bases, 8 bases remained unmatched. The CDR3 has 15 amino acids. Germline V gene lookup returns CDR1 MGHRA and CDR2 YSYEKL.

The chain combines TRBV19 with TRBJ2-3; possibly TRBD2 for D (5 bases). V dropped 5 bases and J dropped 4 bases, with 10 bases sitting between them. The CDR3 is 13 amino acids. Per germline, CDR1 LNHDA and CDR2 SQIVND (reference sequence). CDR3 nucleotides: TGTGCCAGTAGTCAACTAGTAGCAGATACGCAGTATTTT. Translated: CASSQLVADTQYF. Full variable domain (outside the CDR3, taken from reference TRBV19 and TRBJ2-3): DGGITQSPKYLFRKEGQNVTLSCEQNLNHDAMYWYRQDPGQGLRLIYYSQIVNDFQKGDIAEGYSVSREKKESFPLTVTSAQKNPTAFYLCASSQLVADTQYFGPGTRLTVL.

The J gene is TRBJ2-1, the V gene TRBV5-5; 13 bases match TRBD2. V dropped 4 bases and J dropped 4; count of bases not matched to a gene: 5. This CDR3 region has 16 residues. Germline-derived CDR1 and CDR2 are SGHKS and YYEKEE (reference sequence). The CDR3 sequence: CASSRGLAGEYNEQFF. The CDR3 DNA reads TGTGCCAGCAGCAGAGGACTAGCGGGAGAGTACAATGAGCAGTTCTTC.

This chain connects TRBV19 to TRBJ1-5; a weak D match, TRBD1 (6 bases). Germline assignment: CDR1 LNHDA and CDR2 SQIVND (reference sequence). This CDR3 is 16 amino acids long. V was trimmed by 3 bases and J by 1 base, leaving 13 bases between them. Here the CDR3 DNA reads TGTGCCAGTAGTATTGGGGGCCCTGGCAGCAATCAGCCCCAGCATTTT. Its translation: CASSIGGPGSNQPQHF. The variable domain in full, completed from reference TRBV19 and TRBJ1-5, reads DGGITQSPKYLFRKEGQNVTLSCEQNLNHDAMYWYRQDPGQGLRLIYYSQIVNDFQKGDIAEGYSVSREKKESFPLTVTSAQKNPTAFYLCASSIGGPGSNQPQHFGDGTRLSIL.

This chain links TRBV6-5 with TRBJ2-3, with D hard to call. The CDR3 runs to 13 residues. V lost 2 bases to trimming and J lost 1 base, with 4 bases between them. Germline V CDR1 and CDR2: MNHEY, SVGAGI. CDR3 protein: CASSYPGTDTQYF. Written as DNA, the CDR3 is TGTGCCAGCAGTTACCCTGGCACAGATACGCAGTATTTT.

This clone was observed at least ten times. The V gene is TRBV10-2, the J gene TRBJ1-2; D unresolved. This CDR3 spans 13 amino acids. CDR1 is WSHSY, CDR2 SAAADI, per germline. V was shortened by 4 bases and J by 3 bases, with 9 bases between the two germline ends. The CDR3 spells CASSAGGDYGYTF. CDR3 in DNA: TGCGCCAGCAGTGCCGGCGGGGACTATGGCTACACCTTC.

CDR3 sequence reads: CASSLVGAATEAFF. The CDR3 nucleotides are TGCGCCAGCAGCTTGGTGGGGGCCGCCACTGAAGCTTTCTTT. V and J are TRBV5-1 and TRBJ1-1; D may be TRBD1 (6 bases). This CDR3 is built from 14 residues. Trimming shortened V by 0 bases and J by 4 bases, and 10 bases separated the two germline ends. Germline V gene lookup returns CDR1 SGHRS and CDR2 YFSETQ.

This clone came up a few times. The chain is built from TRBV28 and TRBJ2-3; 11 bases are shared with TRBD2. CDR1 MDHEN and CDR2 SYDVKM come from the germline V gene. Trimming removed 5 bases from V and 2 bases from J; junction bases left unmatched: 6. CDR3 length: 16 residues. CDR3 coding DNA: TGTGCCAGCAGTCCTCAGACTAGCGGGACCACAGATACGCAGTATTTT. Amino acids: CASSPQTSGTTDTQYF. Full variable domain (rest looked up from reference TRBV28 and TRBJ2-3): DVKVTQSSRYLVKRTGEKVFLECVQDMDHENMFWYRQDPGLGLRLIYFSYDVKMKEKGDIPEGYSVSREKKERFSLILESASTNQTSMYLCASSPQTSGTTDTQYFGPGTRLTVL.

V usage is TRBV6-1 and J usage is TRBJ1-5; maybe TRBD1 (6 bases). V lost 7 bases, J lost 8 bases, and 9 bases lay in between. Germline CDR1 MNHNS, CDR2 SASEGT. The length of the CDR3 is 11 residues. CDR3 in amino acids: CASTKGEPQHF. The CDR3 DNA is TGTGCCAGCACTAAGGGGGAGCCCCAGCATTTT.